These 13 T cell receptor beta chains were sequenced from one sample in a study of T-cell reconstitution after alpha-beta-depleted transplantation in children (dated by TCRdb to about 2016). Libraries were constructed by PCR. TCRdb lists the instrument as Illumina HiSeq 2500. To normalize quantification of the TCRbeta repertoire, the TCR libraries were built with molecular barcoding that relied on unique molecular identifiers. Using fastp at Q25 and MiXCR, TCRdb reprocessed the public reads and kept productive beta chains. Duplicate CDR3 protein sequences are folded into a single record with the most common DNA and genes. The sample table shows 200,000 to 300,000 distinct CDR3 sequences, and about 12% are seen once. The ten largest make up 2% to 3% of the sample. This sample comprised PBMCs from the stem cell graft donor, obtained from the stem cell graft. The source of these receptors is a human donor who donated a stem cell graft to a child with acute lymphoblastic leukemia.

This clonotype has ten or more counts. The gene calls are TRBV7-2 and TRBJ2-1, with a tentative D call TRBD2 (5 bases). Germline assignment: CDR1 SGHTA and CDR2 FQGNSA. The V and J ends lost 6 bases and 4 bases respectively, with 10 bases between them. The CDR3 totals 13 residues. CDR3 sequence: CASSSVEYNEQFF. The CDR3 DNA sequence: TGTGCCAGCAGTAGCGTGGAGTACAATGAGCAGTTCTTC.

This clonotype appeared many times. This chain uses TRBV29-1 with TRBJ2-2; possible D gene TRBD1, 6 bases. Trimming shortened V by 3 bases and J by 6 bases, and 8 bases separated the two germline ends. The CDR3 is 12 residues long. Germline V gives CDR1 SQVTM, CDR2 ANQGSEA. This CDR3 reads CSVEGHAGELFF. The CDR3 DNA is TGCAGCGTTGAGGGACACGCCGGGGAGCTGTTTTTT.

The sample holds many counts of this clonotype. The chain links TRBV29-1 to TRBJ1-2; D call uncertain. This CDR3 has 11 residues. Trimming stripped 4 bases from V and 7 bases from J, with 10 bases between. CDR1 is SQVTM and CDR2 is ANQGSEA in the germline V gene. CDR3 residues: CSVAVSGGYTF. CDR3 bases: TGCAGCGTTGCGGTGTCGGGTGGCTACACCTTC. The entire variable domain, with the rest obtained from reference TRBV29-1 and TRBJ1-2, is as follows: SAVISQKPSRDICQRGTSLTIQCQVDSQVTMMFWYRQQPGQSLTLIATANQGSEATYESGFVIDKFPISRPNLTFSTLTVSNMSPEDSSIYLCSVAVSGGYTFGSGTRLTVV.

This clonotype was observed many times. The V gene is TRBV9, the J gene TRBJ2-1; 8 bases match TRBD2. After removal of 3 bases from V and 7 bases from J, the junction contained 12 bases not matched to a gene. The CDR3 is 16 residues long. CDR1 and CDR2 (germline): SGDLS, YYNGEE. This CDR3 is CASSASPTGGPNEQFF. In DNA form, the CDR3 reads TGTGCCAGCAGCGCATCCCCAACGGGAGGGCCAAATGAGCAGTTCTTC.

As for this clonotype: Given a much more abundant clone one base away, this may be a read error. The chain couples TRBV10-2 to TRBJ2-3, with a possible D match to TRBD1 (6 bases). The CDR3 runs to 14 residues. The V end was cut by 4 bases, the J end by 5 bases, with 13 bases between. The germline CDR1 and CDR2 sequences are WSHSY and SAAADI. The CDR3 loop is CASSVLGAGDTQYF. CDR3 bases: TGCGCCAGCAGTGTCCTGGGGGCGGGAGATACGCAGTATTTT.

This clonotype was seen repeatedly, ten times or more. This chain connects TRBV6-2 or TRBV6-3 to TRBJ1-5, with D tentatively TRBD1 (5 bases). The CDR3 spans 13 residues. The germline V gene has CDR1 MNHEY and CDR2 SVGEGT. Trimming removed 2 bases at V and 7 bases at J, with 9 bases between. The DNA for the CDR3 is TGTGCCAGCAGTTACGTGGGGGAGCAGCCCCAGCATTTT. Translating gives CASSYVGEQPQHF.

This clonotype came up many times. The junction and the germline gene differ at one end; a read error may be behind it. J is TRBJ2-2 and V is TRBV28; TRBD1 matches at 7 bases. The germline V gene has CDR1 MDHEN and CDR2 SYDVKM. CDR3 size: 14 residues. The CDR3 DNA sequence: TGTGCCAGTAGTTTCGACAGGGTCACCGGGGAGCTGTTTTTT. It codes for CASSFDRVTGELFF.

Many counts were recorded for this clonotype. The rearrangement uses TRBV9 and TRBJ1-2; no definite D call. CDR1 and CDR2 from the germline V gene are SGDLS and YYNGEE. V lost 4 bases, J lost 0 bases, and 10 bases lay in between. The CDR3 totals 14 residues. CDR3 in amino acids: CASSRKDSNYGYTF. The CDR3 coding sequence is TGTGCCAGCAGCCGCAAGGATTCTAACTATGGCTACACCTTC.

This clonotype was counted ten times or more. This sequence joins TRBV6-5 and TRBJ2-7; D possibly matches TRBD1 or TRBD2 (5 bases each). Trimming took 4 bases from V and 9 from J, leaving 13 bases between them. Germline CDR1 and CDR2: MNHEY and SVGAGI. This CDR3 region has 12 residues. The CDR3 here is CASSWDRSRQYF. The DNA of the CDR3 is TGTGCCAGCAGTTGGGACCGTTCTAGGCAGTACTTC.

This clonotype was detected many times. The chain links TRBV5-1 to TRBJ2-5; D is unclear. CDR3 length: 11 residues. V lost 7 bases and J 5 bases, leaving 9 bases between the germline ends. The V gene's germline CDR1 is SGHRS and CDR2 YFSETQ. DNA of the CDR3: TGCGCCAGCGGCAATCGGGAGACCCAGTACTTC. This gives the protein CASGNRETQYF.

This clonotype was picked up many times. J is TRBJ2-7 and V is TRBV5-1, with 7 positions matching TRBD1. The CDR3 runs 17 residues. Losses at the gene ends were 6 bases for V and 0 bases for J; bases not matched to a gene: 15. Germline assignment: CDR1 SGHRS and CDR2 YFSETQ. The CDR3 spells CASTATLSGQSSYEQYF. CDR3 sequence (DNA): TGCGCCAGCACGGCCACTCTTTCGGGACAGAGCTCCTACGAGCAGTACTTC.

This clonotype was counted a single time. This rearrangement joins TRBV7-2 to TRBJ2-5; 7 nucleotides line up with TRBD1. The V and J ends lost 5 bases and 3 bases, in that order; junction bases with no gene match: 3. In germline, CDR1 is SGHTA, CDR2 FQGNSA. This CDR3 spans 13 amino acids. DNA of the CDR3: TGTGCCAGCAGCGTCGGGACAGAAGAGACCCAGTACTTC. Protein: CASSVGTEETQYF.

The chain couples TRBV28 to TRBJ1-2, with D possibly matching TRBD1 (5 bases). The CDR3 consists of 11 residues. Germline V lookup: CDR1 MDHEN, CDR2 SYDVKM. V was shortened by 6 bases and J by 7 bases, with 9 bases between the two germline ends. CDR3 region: CASSRAGGYTF. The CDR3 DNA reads TGTGCCAGCAGCAGGGCGGGTGGCTACACCTTC.